This entry lists 10 T cell receptor beta chains sequenced from one sample in a study of identical twins. TCRdb called the 5' RACE reads again in MiXCR, with one record for every CDR3 protein. The sample lists under 450,000 distinct CDR3 sequences, around 20% occurring once. Source material: naive T cells sorted from blood. These receptors were taken from a middle-aged man in good health.

J is TRBJ1-1 and V is TRBV6-2 or TRBV6-3; D remains ambiguous. Trimming removed 3 bases from V and 2 bases from J, with 10 bases in between. The CDR3 runs 14 residues. CDR1 is MNHEY, CDR2 SVGEGT, per germline. CDR3 sequence: CASSYRRLNTEAFF. The CDR3 bases are TGTGCCAGCAGTTATAGAAGGCTAAACACTGAAGCTTTCTTT.

This chain connects TRBV27 to TRBJ2-1; a weak D match, TRBD2 (6 bases). Germline CDR1 and CDR2: MNHEY and SMNVEV (reference sequence). The V end was cut by 0 bases, the J end by 6 bases, with 12 bases between. The CDR3 is 15 residues long. The CDR3 loop reads CASSLSVGGVNEQFF. The CDR3 coding sequence is TGTGCCAGCAGTTTATCCGTCGGGGGTGTCAATGAGCAGTTCTTC.

This clonotype was detected only a few times. The J gene is TRBJ2-1, the V gene TRBV15, with D possibly matching TRBD2 (6 bases). The ends were cut back, 5 bases at V and 3 bases at J, with 8 bases in the middle. In germline, CDR1 is LNHNV, CDR2 YYDKDF (reference sequence). The CDR3 has 13 residues. The CDR3 spells CATSVSGYNEQFF. The CDR3 DNA reads TGTGCCACCAGCGTTAGCGGCTACAATGAGCAGTTCTTC. Drawing the rest from reference TRBV15 and TRBJ2-1, the complete variable domain is DAMVIQNPRYQVTQFGKPVTLSCSQTLNHNVMYWYQQKSSQAPKLLFHYYDKDFNNEADTPDNFQSRRPNTSFCFLDIRSPGLGDTAMYLCATSVSGYNEQFFGPGTRLTVL.

In its sample, this clonotype was seen a few times. The rearrangement joins TRBV20-1 to TRBJ2-7; the match to TRBD2 covers 7 bases. V lost 3 bases, J lost 7 bases, and 6 bases stayed unmatched. The CDR3 consists of 12 residues. CDR1 and CDR2 from the germline V gene are DFQATT and SNEGSKA (reference sequence). The DNA of the CDR3 is TGCAGTGCTAGGTTAAGGGGAGGGGAGCAGTACTTC. This encodes CSARLRGGEQYF.

This chain uses TRBV6-2 or TRBV6-3 with TRBJ1-1; TRBD1 might be the D (6 bases). V was clipped by 5 bases and J by 4 bases, with 11 bases between them. Germline lookup yields CDR1 MNHEY and CDR2 SVGEGT. CDR3 size: 13 residues. CDR3 in DNA: TGTGCCAGCAGTACTACAGGGCTCACTGAAGCTTTCTTT. Translating it yields CASSTTGLTEAFF.

The table lists this clonotype with a few counts. The chain couples TRBV4-3 to TRBJ1-2, with 7 bases identical to TRBD1. The CDR3 has 15 residues. Germline V gene lookup returns CDR1 LGHNA and CDR2 YSLEER. V trimming: 0 bases; J trimming: 6 bases; junction bases outside the gene matches: 7. CDR3 loop: CASSQDLRQGNGYTF. CDR3 DNA sequence: TGCGCCAGCAGCCAAGATCTGAGACAGGGAAATGGCTACACCTTC.

This clonotype appeared many times. The chain carries TRBV12-3 or TRBV12-4 and TRBJ1-2; perhaps TRBD1 as D (5 bases). The CDR3 spans 12 residues. Trimming removed 4 bases from V and 8 bases from J, with 11 bases in between. Written as DNA, the CDR3 is TGTGCCAGCAGTTCCGGACAAGGCGGCTACACCTTC. Amino acids: CASSSGQGGYTF.

This clonotype was recorded many times. J is TRBJ2-1 and V is TRBV3-1; D might be TRBD2 (5 bases). Trimming removed 10 bases at V and 3 bases at J, with 19 bases between. Germline values: CDR1 LGHDT, CDR2 YNNKEL (reference sequence). CDR3 length equals 15 residues. CDR3 amino acids: CAISTGLADYNEQFF. The CDR3 coding sequence is TGTGCCATCTCGACCGGGCTAGCCGACTACAATGAGCAGTTCTTC.

This clonotype was found a few times. J is TRBJ1-1 and V is TRBV3-1, with D unresolved. The germline V and J ends were trimmed by 0 bases and 2 bases, with 10 bases remaining between them. Germline CDR1 is LGHDT and CDR2 is YNNKEL (reference sequence). The CDR3 is 15 amino acids. In DNA form, the CDR3 reads TGTGCCAGCAGCCAAGATGGGCCCGGTAACACTGAAGCTTTCTTT. Residues: CASSQDGPGNTEAFF.

This clonotype was picked up a small number of times. J is TRBJ1-1 and V is TRBV19; 8 bases fit TRBD1. V shed 7 bases and J 3 bases; nucleotides not matched to a gene: 16. CDR3 size: 17 residues. Germline V gene lookup returns CDR1 LNHDA and CDR2 SQIVND (reference sequence). The CDR3 loop reads CASKKSRGRDPDTEAFF. CDR3 DNA sequence: TGTGCCAGTAAGAAAAGCAGGGGGCGAGATCCGGACACTGAAGCTTTCTTT.